The clone carrying this T cell receptor beta chain has at least ten counts. This sample was included in a study of human T cells and chemical hapten exposure. V was cut by 3 bases and J by 2 bases, with 9 bases left in between. Germline values: CDR1 SGHKS, CDR2 YYEKEE (reference sequence). This CDR3 region has 13 residues. Time point in this sample: patch test 1, 2 weeks after DPC sensitization. Treatment given: therapeutic diphenylcyclopropenone sensitization with weekly scalp DPC. TCRdb passed the RACE reads through MiXCR, listing each CDR3 protein once. The table lists about 56,000 distinct CDR3 sequences, about 9.3% of them singletons.

This sequence originates from a woman aged 40-49 years with alopecia areata. Some clones in this sample may be carry-over from other donors' samples. This specimen was whole blood, taken in connection with sensitization to the hapten diphenylcyclopropenone (DPC). The chain joins TRBV5-5 to TRBJ2-7, with D perhaps TRBD2 (5 bases). As DNA, the CDR3 is TGTGCCAGCAGCTGGCGGGCCACCTACGAGCAGTACTTC. Translated, it gives CASSWRATYEQYF.